A single TCR beta chain is shown here with its context. The CDR3 has 15 residues. The V and J ends lost 2 bases and 3 bases, in that order; junction bases with no gene match: 5. In germline, CDR1 is LGHDT, CDR2 YNNKEL (reference sequence). Per the study methods: Researchers report that nucleated cell counts were estimated from reference gene primer amplification. The table came from immunoSEQ multiplex PCR; TCRdb's copy has only in-frame clones and leaves some out. That table is the source of V, J and clone size, and D and trimming were worked out from the DNA. This table holds roughly 54,000 clones, about 85% found once. The data were taken from a study of blood T cell repertoires in COVID-19. Looking at the study overall: COVID-19 samples, acute and convalescent, were from the United States, Italy and Spain. PBMCs, B-cell-depleted T cells, or T cells were the source of the cDNA or gDNA that made up the material.

The sample comprised peripheral blood. This chain links TRBV3-1 (or the pseudogene TRBV3-2) with TRBJ1-1; 8 bases agree with TRBD1. This TCR was recovered from a man aged 45-65 years with acute or convalescent COVID-19. The CDR3 sequence: CASSQMTGVDTEAFF. CDR3 in DNA: TGTGCCAGCAGCCAAATGACAGGGGTAGACACTGAAGCTTTCTTT.